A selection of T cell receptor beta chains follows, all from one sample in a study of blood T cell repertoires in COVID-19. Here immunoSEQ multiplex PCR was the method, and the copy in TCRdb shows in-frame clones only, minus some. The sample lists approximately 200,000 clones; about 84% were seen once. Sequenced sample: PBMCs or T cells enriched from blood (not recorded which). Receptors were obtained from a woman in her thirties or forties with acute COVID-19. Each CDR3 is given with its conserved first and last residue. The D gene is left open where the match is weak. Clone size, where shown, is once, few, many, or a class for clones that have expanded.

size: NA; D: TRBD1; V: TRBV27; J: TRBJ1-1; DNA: TGTGCCAGCAGCCGACGGACAGGGAACCCTGAAGCTTTCTTT; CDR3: CASSRRTGNPEAFF
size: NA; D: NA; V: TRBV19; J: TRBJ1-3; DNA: TGTGCCAGTAGTACCGGAGTCTCTGGAAACACCATATATTTT; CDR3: CASSTGVSGNTIYF
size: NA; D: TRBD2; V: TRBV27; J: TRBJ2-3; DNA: TGTGCCAGCGGCGGGACTAGCGGGGGGGCAAGAGATACGCAGTATTTT; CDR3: CASGGTSGGARDTQYF
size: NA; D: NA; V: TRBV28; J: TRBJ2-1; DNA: TGTGCCAGCAGTCCATACGGGGTAGCGTCTAGCTCCTACAATGAGCAGTTCTTC; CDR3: CASSPYGVASSSYNEQFF
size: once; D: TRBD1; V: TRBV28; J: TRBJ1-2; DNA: TGTGCCAGCAGTTTATTATCAGGGGGCGGCGGCTACACCTTC; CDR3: CASSLLSGGGGYTF
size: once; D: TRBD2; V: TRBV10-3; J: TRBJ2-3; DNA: TGTGCCATCAGTCCGGGACTAGATACAGATACGCAGTATTTT; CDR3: CAISPGLDTDTQYF
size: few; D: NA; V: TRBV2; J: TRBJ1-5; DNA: TGTGCCAGCGGAGACTTGAATCAGCCCCAGCATTTT; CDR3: CASGDLNQPQHF
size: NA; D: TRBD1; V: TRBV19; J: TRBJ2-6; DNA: TGTGCCACTAAGACCGGGACAGGGTCCTCTGGGGCCAACGTCCTGACTTTC; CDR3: CATKTGTGSSGANVLTF
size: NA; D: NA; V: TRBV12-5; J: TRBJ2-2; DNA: TGTGCTAGTGGTCATACAGGGCCTGCGAACACCGGGGAGCTGTTTTTT; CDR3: CASGHTGPANTGELFF
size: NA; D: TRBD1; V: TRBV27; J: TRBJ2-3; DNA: TGTGCCAGCAGTTCCCCCCGGGACAGGGGGGGAGATACGCAGTATTTT; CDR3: CASSSPRDRGGDTQYF
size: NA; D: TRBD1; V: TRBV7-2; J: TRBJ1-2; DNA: TGTGCCAGCAGCTTAGTCTCAGGGGGGTTAAATAACTATGGCTACACCTTC; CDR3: CASSLVSGGLNNYGYTF
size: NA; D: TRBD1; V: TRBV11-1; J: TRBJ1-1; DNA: TGTGCCAGCAGTTCTCCAGACAGGGGGACTGAAGCTTTCTTT; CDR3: CASSSPDRGTEAFF
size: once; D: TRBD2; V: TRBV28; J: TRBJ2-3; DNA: TGTGCCAGCAGTCAGACTAGCGGGGGGGCTTATACGCAGTATTTT; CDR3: CASSQTSGGAYTQYF
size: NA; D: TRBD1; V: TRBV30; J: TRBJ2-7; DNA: TGTGCCTGGAGGAGGGGTGGGACAGGAGCCTACGAGCAGTACTTC; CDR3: CAWRRGGTGAYEQYF
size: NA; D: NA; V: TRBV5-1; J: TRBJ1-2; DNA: TGCGCCAGCAGCCCCGTGAGGAGCTTGGGCTATGGCTACACCTTC; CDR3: CASSPVRSLGYGYTF
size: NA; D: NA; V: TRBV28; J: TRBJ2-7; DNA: TGTGCCAGCACTACTGGTTACGAGCAGTACTTC; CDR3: CASTTGYEQYF
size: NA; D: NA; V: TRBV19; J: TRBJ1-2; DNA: TGTGCCAGTAGTATAGACAGGGGTTCCTCCAATGGCTACACCTTC; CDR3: CASSIDRGSSNGYTF
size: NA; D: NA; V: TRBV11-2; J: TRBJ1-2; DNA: TGTGCCAGCAGCTCGAACAGGGACTATGGCTACACCTTC; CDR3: CASSSNRDYGYTF
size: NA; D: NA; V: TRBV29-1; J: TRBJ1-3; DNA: TGCAGCGTTGGGGGGGTCTCCTCTGGAAACACCATATATTTT; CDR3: CSVGGVSSGNTIYF
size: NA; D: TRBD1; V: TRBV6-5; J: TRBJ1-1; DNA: TGTGCCAGTCATTTACAGGGGGCGCGAGGTGAAGCTTTCTTT; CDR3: CASHLQGARGEAFF
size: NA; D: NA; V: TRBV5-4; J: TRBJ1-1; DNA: TGTGCCAGCAGCCGGGACATGAACACTGAAGCTTTCTTT; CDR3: CASSRDMNTEAFF
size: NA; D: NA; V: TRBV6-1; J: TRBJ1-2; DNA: TGTGCCAGCAGTGAAGCGAGCCTCGGCTACACCTTC; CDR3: CASSEASLGYTF
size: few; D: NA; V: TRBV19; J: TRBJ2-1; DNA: TGTGCCAGTAGTATAAGACAGGAGCGGCATGAGCAGTTCTTC; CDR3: CASSIRQERHEQFF
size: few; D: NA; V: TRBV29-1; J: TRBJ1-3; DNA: TGCAGCGCCGAAATGCGAGCGGGAAACACCATATATTTT; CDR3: CSAEMRAGNTIYF
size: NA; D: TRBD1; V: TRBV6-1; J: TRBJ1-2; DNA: TGTGCCAGCAGTGAGGACTCCGGACAGGCCTATGGCTACACCTTC; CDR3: CASSEDSGQAYGYTF
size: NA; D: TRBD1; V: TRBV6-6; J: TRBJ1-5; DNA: TGTGCCAGCAGTCCATTCGGGACAGGGGACCTCAGCAATCAGCCCCAGCATTTT; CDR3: CASSPFGTGDLSNQPQHF
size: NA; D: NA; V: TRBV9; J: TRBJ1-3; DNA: TGTGCCAGCAGCGTAGCGGCGGCCTCTGGAAACACCATATATTTT; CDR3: CASSVAAASGNTIYF
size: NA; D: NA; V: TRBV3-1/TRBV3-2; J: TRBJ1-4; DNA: TGTGCCAGCAGCCAAAGAGCCCCCGCGGAAAAACTGTTTTTT; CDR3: CASSQRAPAEKLFF
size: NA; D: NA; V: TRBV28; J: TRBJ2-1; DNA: TGTGCCAGCAGTACAGGGTCCTACAATGAGCAGTTCTTC; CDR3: CASSTGSYNEQFF
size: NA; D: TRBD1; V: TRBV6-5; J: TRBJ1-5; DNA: TGTGCCAGCAGCGCCTCAGGGGGTAATCAGCCCCAGCATTTT; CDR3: CASSASGGNQPQHF
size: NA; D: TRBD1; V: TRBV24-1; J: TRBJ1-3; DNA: TGTGCCACCAGATGCCTGCAGGGGGCACGAGGAAACACCATATATTTT; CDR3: CATRCLQGARGNTIYF
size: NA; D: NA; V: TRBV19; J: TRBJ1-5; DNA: TGTGCCAGTAGTATGAGGGGCACGGGGGTTGGGAATCAGCCCCAGCATTTT; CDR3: CASSMRGTGVGNQPQHF
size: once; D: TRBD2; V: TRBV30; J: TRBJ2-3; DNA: TGTGCCTGGAGCGCAGGACTAGCGGGAAGTACAGATACGCAGTATTTT; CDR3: CAWSAGLAGSTDTQYF
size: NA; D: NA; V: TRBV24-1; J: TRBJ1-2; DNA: TGTGCCACCAGTGATTCGGGGTTCAGCGGCTACACCTTC; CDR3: CATSDSGFSGYTF
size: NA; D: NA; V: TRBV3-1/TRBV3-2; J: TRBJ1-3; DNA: TGTGCCAGCAGCCAAGATGTGGCAGTCTCTGGAAACACCATATATTTT; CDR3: CASSQDVAVSGNTIYF
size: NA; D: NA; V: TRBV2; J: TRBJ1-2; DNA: TGTGCCAGCAGTGAATGGAGCGGAAATAACTATGGCTACACCTTC; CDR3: CASSEWSGNNYGYTF
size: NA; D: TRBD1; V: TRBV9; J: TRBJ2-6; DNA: TGTGCCAGCAGCCCCAGGGACAGGGGATTCTCTGGGGCCAACGTCCTGACTTTC; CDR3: CASSPRDRGFSGANVLTF
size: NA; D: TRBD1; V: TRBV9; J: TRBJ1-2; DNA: TGTGCCAGCAACGACAGGGGATATGGCTACACCTTC; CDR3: CASNDRGYGYTF
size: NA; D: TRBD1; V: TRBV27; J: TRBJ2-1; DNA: TGTGCCAGCAAGCAGGGGGCCTACAATGAGCAGTTCTTC; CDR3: CASKQGAYNEQFF
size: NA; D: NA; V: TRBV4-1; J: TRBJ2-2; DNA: TGCGCCAGCAGCCGGGCATATCGACCCGGGGAGCTGTTTTTT; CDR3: CASSRAYRPGELFF
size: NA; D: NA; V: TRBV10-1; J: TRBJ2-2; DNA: TGCGCCAGCACCGGGACTGGGAACACCGGGGAGCTGTTTTTT; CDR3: CASTGTGNTGELFF
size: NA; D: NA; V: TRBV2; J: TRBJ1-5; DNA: TGTGCCAGCAGTCCTGACAGCTACAATCAGCCCCAGCATTTT; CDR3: CASSPDSYNQPQHF
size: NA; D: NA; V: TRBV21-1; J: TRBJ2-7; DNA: TGTGCCAGCAGCATATACAGGACCGTATCCTCCTACGAGCAGTACTTC; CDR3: CASSIYRTVSSYEQYF
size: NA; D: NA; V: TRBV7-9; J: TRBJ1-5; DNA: TGTGCCAGCAGCTTAGGGGCCTATAGCAATCAGCCCCAGCATTTT; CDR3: CASSLGAYSNQPQHF
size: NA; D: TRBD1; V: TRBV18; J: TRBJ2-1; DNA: TGTGCCAGCTCACCAGTACAGGGGGGCGGGAATGAGCAGTTCTTC; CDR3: CASSPVQGGGNEQFF
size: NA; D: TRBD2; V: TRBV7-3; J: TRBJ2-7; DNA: TGTGCCAGCAGCTTAAACGGCGGGGGAGGATACGAGCAGTACTTC; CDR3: CASSLNGGGGYEQYF
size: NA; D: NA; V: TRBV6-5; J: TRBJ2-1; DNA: TGTGCCAGCAGAGTTGTGGGGGCTAACCGCAATGAGCAGTTCTTC; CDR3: CASRVVGANRNEQFF
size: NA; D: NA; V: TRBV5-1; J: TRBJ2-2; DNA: TGCGCCAGCAGCCCGGTACCCGGGGAGCTGTTTTTT; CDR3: CASSPVPGELFF
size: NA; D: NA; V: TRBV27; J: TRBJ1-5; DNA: TGTGCCAGCGGTAAAACCGGTTATAGCAATCAGCCCCAGCATTTT; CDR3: CASGKTGYSNQPQHF
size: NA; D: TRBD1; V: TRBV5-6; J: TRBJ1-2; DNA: TGTGCCAGCACTCCAAGGACAGGGGTCGGCTACACCTTC; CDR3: CASTPRTGVGYTF
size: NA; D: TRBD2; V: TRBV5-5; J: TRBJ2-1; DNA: TGTGCCAGCAGCTTGGGCTCAGCGGGAGGCAATGAGCAGTTCTTC; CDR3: CASSLGSAGGNEQFF
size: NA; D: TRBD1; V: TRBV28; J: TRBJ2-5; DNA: TGTGCCAGCAGTTCCGCGGGACAGGGGCAAGAGACCCAGTACTTC; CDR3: CASSSAGQGQETQYF
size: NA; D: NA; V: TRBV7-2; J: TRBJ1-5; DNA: TGTGCCAGCAGCCCCACGGTGAACGGCAATCAGCCCCAGCATTTT; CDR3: CASSPTVNGNQPQHF
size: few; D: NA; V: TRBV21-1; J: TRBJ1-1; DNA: TGTGCCAGCAGCAAAAAGGGACAGGGGGACACTGAAGCTTTCTTT; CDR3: CASSKKGQGDTEAFF
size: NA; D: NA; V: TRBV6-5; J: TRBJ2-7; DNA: TGTGCCAGCAGTTACTCAGCGGCCCCCTCCTACGAGCAGTACTTC; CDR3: CASSYSAAPSYEQYF
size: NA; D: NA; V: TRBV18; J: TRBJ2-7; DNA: TGTGCCAGCTCAAAGGGGGATTCCTACGAGCAGTACTTC; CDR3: CASSKGDSYEQYF
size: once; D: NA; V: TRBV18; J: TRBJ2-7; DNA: TGTGCCAGCTCAGAACAGGTGAACTCCTACGAGCAGTACTTC; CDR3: CASSEQVNSYEQYF